The T cell receptor (beta chain) under discussion was sequenced for a study of T cell responses to AZD1222 COVID-19 vaccine. Only in-frame clones appear in the TCRdb table, and some are missing; sequencing was by immunoSEQ multiplex PCR. The repertoire includes about 110,000 clones, roughly 88% of them detected once, and 6.5% to 10% sits in the top ten. The sequencing used peripheral blood, collected 28 days after the second AZD1222 dose. This receptor was identified in an adult who received the AZD1222 COVID-19 vaccine.

CDR3 residues: CASSRADYGYTF. The CDR3, as DNA: TGTGCCAGTAGTAGGGCCGACTATGGCTACACCTTC. The rearrangement joins TRBV19 to TRBJ1-2; D unresolved. The CDR3 totals 12 residues. V was clipped by 4 bases and J by 3 bases, with 6 bases between them. Germline V gene sequence: CDR1 LNHDA, CDR2 SQIVND (reference sequence).